Below are 13 T cell receptor beta chains sequenced from a single sample in a study of T-cell memory formation after mild COVID-19. Each CDR3 protein is one row after TCRdb ran MiXCR on the 5' RACE reads. Seen here are a few hundred thousand distinct CDR3 sequences, more than 15% observed once, and the top ten hold 20% to 25%. Source material: PBMCs or a T cell subset sorted from them (not recorded which). The receptor source for this set is a man younger than 30 who had mild COVID-19 (a few samples of this study predate the infection). Cell type and time point are not known.

The chain combines TRBV7-8 with TRBJ1-2; tentative D call: TRBD1 (6 bases). Per the germline V gene, CDR1 is SGHVS and CDR2 is FQNEAQ. V lost 6 bases to trimming and J lost 6 bases, with 17 bases between them. The CDR3 is made up of 14 amino acids. This CDR3 reads CASSRQVVGNGYTF. CDR3 coding DNA: TGTGCCAGCAGTAGACAGGTCGTAGGAAATGGCTACACCTTC.

The chain couples TRBV29-1 to TRBJ2-7; D is ambiguous. The germline V gene has CDR1 SQVTM and CDR2 ANQGSEA. Trimming took 4 bases from V and 0 from J, leaving 16 bases between them. The CDR3 has 15 residues. The CDR3 bases are TGCAGCGTTGGATCGGCCAGCGAAAGCTCCTACGAGCAGTACGTC. It specifies CSVGSASESSYEQYV.

This chain uses TRBV7-2 with TRBJ1-6, with no clear D. V shed 3 bases and J shed 8 bases, with 8 bases lying between them. The CDR3 sequence is 13 residues long. The germline V gene has CDR1 SGHTA and CDR2 FQGNSA. The CDR3 DNA follows: TGTGCCAGCAGCTTCGTCGGGGATTCACCCCTCCACTTT. Translated, it gives CASSFVGDSPLHF.

This clonotype was picked up one time. The CDR3 reads CASRQVTTQETQYF. DNA of the CDR3: TGTGCCAGCCGACAGGTAACCACCCAAGAGACCCAGTACTTC. The rearrangement links TRBV6-5 to TRBJ2-5; a possible D gene is TRBD1 (6 bases). Germline V gene data show CDR1 as MNHEY and CDR2 as SVGAGI. The ends were cut back, 8 bases at V and 1 base at J, with 14 bases in the middle. CDR3 length: 14 residues.

This clonotype was found many times. The genes are TRBV7-2 and TRBJ2-5; the D is unclear. Germline values: CDR1 SGHTA, CDR2 FQGNSA. V lost 1 base, J lost 5 bases, and 5 bases lay in between. This CDR3 spans 12 amino acids. The CDR3 sequence: CASSLVGETQYF. The CDR3 region has the DNA TGTGCCAGCAGCTTAGTAGGGGAGACCCAGTACTTC.

V gene TRBV2 combines with J gene TRBJ2-7; D is possibly TRBD1 (6 bases). The CDR3 runs to 16 residues. Germline CDR1 and CDR2: SNHLY and FYNNEI. V lost 6 bases and J 2 bases, leaving 20 bases between the germline ends. CDR3 bases: TGTGCCAGCAGCTTCCCGCGCAGGGGAACAGCCTACGAGCAGTACTTC. It specifies CASSFPRRGTAYEQYF.

This clonotype has a handful of counts. CDR3 in amino acids: CASSLAATNYEQYF. The CDR3 DNA is TGCGCCAGCAGCTTGGCAGCGACTAACTACGAGCAGTACTTC. The chain links TRBV5-1 to TRBJ2-7, with a possible D match to TRBD2 (5 bases). Germline V gene lookup returns CDR1 SGHRS and CDR2 YFSETQ. Trimming shortened V by 0 bases and J by 3 bases, and 10 bases separated the two germline ends. The CDR3 runs 14 residues.

The chain recombines TRBV7-3 with TRBJ2-3; 8 bases are a match to TRBD1. J gave up 1 base and V 6 bases, and 6 bases lay outside the gene matches. Germline CDR1 SGHTA, CDR2 FQGTGA. This CDR3 is 15 amino acids long. The CDR3 DNA reads as TGTGCCAGCAGACCAGACAGGGGAGGCACAGATACGCAGTATTTT. It translates to CASRPDRGGTDTQYF. The variable domain in full, completed from reference TRBV7-3 and TRBJ2-3, reads GAGVSQTPSNKVTEKGKYVELRCDPISGHTALYWYRQSLGQGPEFLIYFQGTGAADDSGLPNDRFFAVRPEGSVSTLKIQRTERGDSAVYLCASRPDRGGTDTQYFGPGTRLTVL.

The table lists this clonotype with a few counts. The rearrangement links TRBV11-2 to TRBJ2-3, with 8 bases aligning to TRBD2. Germline CDR1 is SGHAT and CDR2 is FQNNGV. Trimming cost V 1 base and J 2 bases; bases outside gene matches: 11. This CDR3 has 18 residues. In DNA form, the CDR3 reads TGTGCCAGCAGCTTAGCCTCCCTCACTAGCGGATACACAGATACGCAGTATTTT. Its translation: CASSLASLTSGYTDTQYF. Complete variable domain (other parts from reference TRBV11-2 and TRBJ2-3): EAGVAQSPRYKIIEKRQSVAFWCNPISGHATLYWYQQILGQGPKLLIQFQNNGVVDDSQLPKDRFSAERLKGVDSTLKIQPAKLEDSAVYLCASSLASLTSGYTDTQYFGPGTRLTVL.

The CDR3: CASRAGTGGEQYF. The CDR3 nucleotides are TGCGCCAGCAGGGCCGGGACAGGGGGCGAGCAGTACTTC. This chain joins TRBV5-1 and TRBJ2-7; TRBD1 aligns across 11 bases. CDR3 size: 13 residues. CDR1 SGHRS and CDR2 YFSETQ come from the germline V gene. Losses at the gene ends were 5 bases for V and 6 bases for J; bases not matched to a gene: 4.

This clonotype was detected a few times. The CDR3 here is CASSLKGGRLLNQETQYF. The DNA of the CDR3 is TGTGCCAGCAGCTTAAAGGGCGGAAGGTTATTAAACCAAGAGACCCAGTACTTC. The chain is built from TRBV7-3 and TRBJ2-5; the D is unclear. The germline gives CDR1 SGHTA, CDR2 FQGTGA. The CDR3 covers 18 residues. The V gene lost 1 base and the J gene lost 0 bases, with 18 bases spanning the gap.

This rearrangement joins TRBV7-2 to TRBJ1-2; no clear D gene. Germline V gene sequence: CDR1 SGHTA, CDR2 FQGNSA. This CDR3 spans 12 amino acids. The V end lost 6 bases, the J end lost 5 bases, and 10 bases lay between the germline ends. CDR3 amino acids: CASRPGRYGYTF. The CDR3 DNA follows: TGTGCCAGCAGACCCGGACGGTATGGCTACACCTTC.

This clonotype was picked up a small number of times. The V and J genes are TRBV2 and TRBJ2-1; 13 bases match TRBD2. CDR3 length equals 19 residues. The ends lost 6 bases at V and 0 bases at J; junction bases unmatched: 11. Germline CDR1 is SNHLY and CDR2 is FYNNEI. The CDR3 DNA sequence: TGTGCCAGCAGAGCGGGACTAGCGGGACCCGACAGCTCCTACAATGAGCAGTTCTTC. This translates into CASRAGLAGPDSSYNEQFF. The full variable domain, rest sourced from reference TRBV2 and TRBJ2-1, is EPEVTQTPSHQVTQMGQEVILRCVPISNHLYFYWYRQILGQKVEFLVSFYNNEISEKSEIFDDQFSVERPDGSNFTLKIRSTKLEDSAMYFCASRAGLAGPDSSYNEQFFGPGTRLTVL.